The clone carrying this T cell receptor beta chain has just a few counts. Its antigen is undetermined. This entry belongs to a study of long-term antiretroviral therapy in people with HIV. Each contributor possessed a minimum of one pre-ART and a minimum of two post-ART PBMC samples. Treatment locations for all participants with HIV were in the United States. Study-wide results and caveats: After ART, diversity increased yet remained lower than transplant donor controls. HIV repertoire CDR3 lengths ranged less widely than those of controls.

The germline gives CDR1 MNHEY, CDR2 SMNVEV (reference sequence). Trimming took 4 bases from V and 6 from J, leaving 12 bases between them. CDR3 length equals 13 residues. The assay, immunoSEQ v3.0, was run at survey level. TCRdb's copy holds only in-frame clones and misses some; the assay was immunoSEQ multiplex PCR. The sample has about 7,100 clones, approximately 79% seen once. The input for sequencing was unsorted PBMCs, taken 1.1 years after starting antiretroviral therapy. V and J are TRBV27 and TRBJ1-2; D unclear. This clonotype originated in a man in his forties or fifties with HIV. The CDR3 DNA reads TGTGCCAGCAGTTACACAGTTTTCGATGGCTACACCTTC. Its protein product is CASSYTVFDGYTF.